A single sample is the source of the 15 T cell receptor beta chains below, sequenced in a study of blood T cell repertoires in COVID-19. Some clones are missing from TCRdb's copy, which holds only in-frame ones; the method was immunoSEQ multiplex PCR. The table lists 300,000 to 350,000 clones, 80% to 95% of them singletons. What was sequenced was peripheral blood. Receptors originate from a woman aged 30 to 39 with COVID-19, enrolled during active disease.

V gene TRBV24-1 combines with J gene TRBJ1-2; D is unclear. Germline CDR1 reads KGHDR; CDR2 reads SFDVKD. This CDR3 contains 15 residues. Trimming removed 3 bases at V and 1 base at J, with 11 bases between. The CDR3 coding sequence is TGTGCCACCAGTGATCTGGGCGGGAGTAACTATGGCTACACCTTC. It yields the protein CATSDLGGSNYGYTF.

This sequence joins TRBV6-5 and TRBJ2-4; 8 bases align to TRBD1. The length of the CDR3 is 15 residues. Germline V lookup: CDR1 MNHEY, CDR2 SVGAGI. V dropped 0 bases and J dropped 6; count of bases not matched to a gene: 4. The DNA for the CDR3 is TGTGCCAGCAGTTACTCCTGGACAGGGAGAAACATTCAGTACTTC. This codes for CASSYSWTGRNIQYF.

This chain connects TRBV24-1 to TRBJ2-2; 9 positions match TRBD2. V lost 9 bases to trimming and J lost 0 bases; unmatched junction nucleotides: 1. The length of the CDR3 is 14 residues. The germline CDR1 and CDR2 sequences are KGHDR and SFDVKD. CDR3 in amino acids: CATSSGANTGELFF. CDR3 DNA: TGTGCCACCTCTAGCGGGGCGAACACCGGGGAGCTGTTTTTT.

For the CDR3, the DNA is TGTGCCAGCAGTCGTGGGACTCATGGCTACACCTTC. Residues: CASSRGTHGYTF. The chain employs TRBV12-3 or TRBV12-4 and TRBJ1-2, with a possible D match to TRBD1 (5 bases). CDR3 length: 12 residues. V lost 5 bases and J lost 6, with 10 bases in between.

CDR3: CATRLAGFYEQYF. The CDR3 nucleotides are TGTGCCACCAGACTAGCGGGATTCTACGAGCAGTACTTC. The chain links TRBV15 to TRBJ2-7, with 10 bases lining up with TRBD2. Germline CDR1 and CDR2: LNHNV and YYDKDF (reference sequence). V gave up 6 bases and J gave up 3 bases; unmatched junction bases: 2. There are 13 residues in the CDR3.

This rearrangement joins TRBV3-1 (or the pseudogene TRBV3-2) to TRBJ2-6; a weak D match, TRBD1 (5 bases). The CDR3 totals 18 residues. Looked up from germline, CDR1 is LGHDT and CDR2 is YNNKEL (reference sequence). V was pared by 0 bases and J by 3 bases, with 15 bases between. The CDR3 DNA reads as TGTGCCAGCAGCCAAGAGGAAGGGGCTTCAAGTGGGGCCAACGTCCTGACTTTC. This sequence encodes CASSQEEGASSGANVLTF.

In DNA form, the CDR3 reads TGTGCCAGCAGCGGGAAACTAGCGGCCTACGAGCAGTACTTC. It codes for CASSGKLAAYEQYF. This sequence joins TRBV7-2 and TRBJ2-7; 8 bases line up with TRBD2. The V segment lost 5 bases and the J segment 2 bases; nucleotides outside the gene matches: 5. Germline V gives CDR1 SGHTA, CDR2 FQGNSA. The CDR3 runs to 14 residues. The whole variable domain, filled in from reference TRBV7-2 and TRBJ2-7, reads GAGVSQSPSNKVTEKGKDVELRCDPISGHTALYWYRQSLGQGLEFLIYFQGNSAPDKSGLPSDRFSAERTGGSVSTLTIQRTQQEDSAVYLCASSGKLAAYEQYFGPGTRLTVT.

The V call is TRBV5-5, the J call TRBJ1-6, with 12 bases lining up with TRBD1. CDR3 length: 15 amino acids. J was trimmed by 8 bases and V by 4 bases; bases with no gene match: 4. The V gene's germline CDR1 is SGHKS and CDR2 YYEKEE (reference sequence). This CDR3 is CASSPGQGADSPLHF. The CDR3 nucleotides read TGTGCCAGCAGCCCGGGACAGGGGGCTGATTCACCCCTCCACTTT.

This clone appeared a single time. A junction end diverges from the germline sequence, so it may reflect a read error. In DNA, the CDR3 is TGCAGCTTTGAGAGGGTGAACACTGAAGCTTTCTTT. It yields the protein CSFERVNTEAFF. The chain links TRBV29-1 to TRBJ1-1, with unresolved D. Germline V gives CDR1 SQVTM, CDR2 ANQGSEA. The CDR3 has 12 residues. Full variable domain (missing parts from reference TRBV29-1 and TRBJ1-1): SAVISQKPSRDICQRGTSLTIQCQVDSQVTMMFWYRQQPGQSLTLIATANQGSEATYESGFVIDKFPISRPNLTFSTLTVSNMSPEDSSIYLCSFERVNTEAFFGQGTRLTVV.

This clone was recorded only once. The chain has TRBV5-1 and TRBJ2-7, with 7 positions matching TRBD1. This CDR3 region has 15 residues. Germline-derived CDR1 and CDR2 are SGHRS and YFSETQ. The V and J ends lost 2 bases and 4 bases, in that order; junction bases with no gene match: 9. CDR3 residues: CASSFGQVPSYEQYF. The DNA of the CDR3 is TGCGCCAGCAGCTTCGGACAGGTCCCGTCGTACGAGCAGTACTTC.

The chain combines TRBV4-3 with TRBJ2-7; 10 positions match TRBD2. Germline CDR1 reads LGHNA; CDR2 reads YSLEER. The CDR3 consists of 18 residues. The J segment lost 2 bases and the V segment lost 4 bases, leaving 14 bases of the junction unmatched. CDR3 coding DNA: TGCGCCAGCAGCCGCCAACTAGCGGGACCTGGGGGGCCCTACGAGCAGTACTTC. Residues: CASSRQLAGPGGPYEQYF.

V gene TRBV6-5 combines with J gene TRBJ1-4; a possible D gene is TRBD1 (6 bases). The CDR3 spans 15 residues. CDR1 is MNHEY, CDR2 SVGAGI, per germline. Trimming shortened V by 6 bases and J by 7 bases, and 18 bases separated the two germline ends. The CDR3 reads CASSDLGGRSEKLFF. CDR3 sequence (DNA): TGTGCCAGCAGCGATCTTGGGGGCAGGAGTGAAAAACTGTTTTTT.

The chain is built from TRBV30 and TRBJ2-7; possible D gene TRBD1, 6 bases. V was shortened by 4 bases and J by 0 bases, with 16 bases between the two germline ends. Germline CDR1 GTSNPN, CDR2 SVGIG (reference sequence). The CDR3 is made up of 15 amino acids. The CDR3 region is CAWTAPAGDSYEQYF. As DNA, the CDR3 is TGTGCCTGGACCGCCCCGGCAGGGGACTCCTACGAGCAGTACTTC.

This rearrangement joins TRBV5-6 to TRBJ1-2; D is ambiguous. Between the trimmed V and J ends, which lost 4 bases and 2 bases, there was a span of 9 bases. Germline CDR1 and CDR2: SGHDT and YYEEEE. The CDR3 loop spans 13 amino acids. CDR3 nucleotide sequence: TGTGCCAGCAGCCCAGACGGGAACTATGGCTACACCTTC. Translation: CASSPDGNYGYTF.

The chain employs TRBV7-6 and TRBJ2-1, with TRBD2 identical over 11 bases. V lost 5 bases and J lost 3; bases outside the gene matches: 3. CDR1 and CDR2 from the germline V gene are SGHVS and FNYEAQ. This CDR3 has 15 amino acids. For the CDR3, the DNA is TGTGCCAGCAGCCGGGGACTAGCGGTCTACAATGAGCAGTTCTTC. Translated: CASSRGLAVYNEQFF.